This record concerns one T cell receptor (beta chain) sequence. This record belongs to a study of blood T cell repertoires in COVID-19. Sequencing was performed with immunoSEQ multiplex PCR; in TCRdb, only in-frame clones are kept and a portion is missing. Of roughly 170,000 clones listed, about nine tenths are singletons. Germline CDR1 is SEHNR and CDR2 is FQNEAQ (reference sequence). J was trimmed by 0 bases and V by 4 bases; bases with no gene match: 8. This CDR3 has 17 amino acids. What was sequenced was peripheral blood. This clonotype was sampled from a man aged 65-85 years with active or convalescent COVID-19. The chain links TRBV7-9 to TRBJ1-3, with 8 bases aligning to TRBD1. CDR3 residues: CASSWGAGGNSGNTIYF. The CDR3 DNA follows: TGTGCCAGCAGCTGGGGAGCAGGGGGCAACTCTGGAAACACCATATATTTT.